Sequencing of this T cell receptor beta chain was carried out in a study of cytomegalovirus exposure and HLA in healthy donors. The CDR3 totals 15 residues. V was clipped by 1 base and J by 8 bases; unmatched bases: 5. CDR1 is SGHVS, CDR2 FNYEAQ, per germline. Donors sampled were nominally healthy, though unrecorded immune exposures were likely. With 60 Vbeta and 13 Jbeta primers, the PCR was carried out. Sequenced by immunoSEQ multiplex PCR; TCRdb stores in-frame clones only, minus some. Its table lists around 150,000 clones. The sequenced sample consisted of PBMCs. The V gene is TRBV7-6, the J gene TRBJ1-4, with 9 bases fitting TRBD1. The source of this sequence is a woman aged 55-69 years in good health and CMV-seronegative. CDR3 residues: CASSLGTGAGEKLFF. The CDR3 bases are TGTGCCAGCAGCTTAGGGACAGGGGCAGGGGAAAAACTGTTTTTT.